This T cell receptor (beta chain) was identified during a study of PD-1 blockade in mismatch repair-deficient tumors. At the level of the study: Patients had fewer than 15 mismatch repair-deficient cancer types and were previously treated and progressing.

General study results and limits: Tumor-resident clones, often undetectable pretreatment in blood, expanded then contracted after pembrolizumab.

All patients were mismatch repair deficient, assessed by either PCR or immunohistochemistry. TCR sequencing covered a few patients who responded to pembrolizumab. Remarks on this clone: The antigen remains unidentified.

Assay: immunoSEQ multiplex PCR; the TCRdb copy retains only in-frame clones and omits some. The repertoire holds about 22,000 clones, almost 85% seen once, with about 15% in the top ten. The CDR3 covers 11 residues. The V gene lost 3 bases and the J gene lost 3 bases, with 6 bases spanning the gap. From germline, CDR1 is SQVTM and CDR2 ANQGSEA. The sample in question was peripheral blood, obtained 2 weeks after starting pembrolizumab. The chain links TRBV29-1 to TRBJ2-7; D is uncertain. The receptor was isolated from an adult with mismatch repair-deficient cancer. CDR3 nucleotide sequence: TGCAGCGTTGAGATGGGCTACGAGCAGTACTTC. Its protein product is CSVEMGYEQYF.